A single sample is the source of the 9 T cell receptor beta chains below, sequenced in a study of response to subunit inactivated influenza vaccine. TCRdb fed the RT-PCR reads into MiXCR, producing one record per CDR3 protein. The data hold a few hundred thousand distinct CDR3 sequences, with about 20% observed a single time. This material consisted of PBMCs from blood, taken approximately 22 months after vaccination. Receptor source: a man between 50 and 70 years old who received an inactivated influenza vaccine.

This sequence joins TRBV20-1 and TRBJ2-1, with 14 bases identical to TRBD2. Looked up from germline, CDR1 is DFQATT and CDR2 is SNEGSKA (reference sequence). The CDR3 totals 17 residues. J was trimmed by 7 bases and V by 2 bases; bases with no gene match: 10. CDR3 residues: CSARPIRLAGGGNEQFF. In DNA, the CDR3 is TGCAGTGCTAGACCTATCCGACTAGCGGGAGGGGGTAATGAGCAGTTCTTC.

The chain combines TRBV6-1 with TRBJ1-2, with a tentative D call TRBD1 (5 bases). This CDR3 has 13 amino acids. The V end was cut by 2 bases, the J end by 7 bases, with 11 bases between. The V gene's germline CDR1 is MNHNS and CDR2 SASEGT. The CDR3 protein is CASSESRVAGYTF. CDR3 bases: TGTGCCAGCAGTGAATCCAGGGTCGCTGGCTACACCTTC.

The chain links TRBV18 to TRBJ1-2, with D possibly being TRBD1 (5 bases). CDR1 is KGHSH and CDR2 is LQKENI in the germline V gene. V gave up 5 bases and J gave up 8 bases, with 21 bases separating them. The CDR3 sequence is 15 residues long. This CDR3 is CASSSTQVRARGYTF. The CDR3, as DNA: TGTGCCAGCTCAAGTACACAGGTTCGGGCTCGGGGCTACACCTTC.

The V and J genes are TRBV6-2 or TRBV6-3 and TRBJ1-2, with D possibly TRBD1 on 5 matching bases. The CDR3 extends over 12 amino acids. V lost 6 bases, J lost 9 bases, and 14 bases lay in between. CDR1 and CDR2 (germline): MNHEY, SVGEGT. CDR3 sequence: CASSPPQGRYTF. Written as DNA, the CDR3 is TGTGCCAGCAGCCCGCCCCAGGGACGCTACACCTTC.

The CDR3: CASSQGQGPYGYTF. In nucleotides, the CDR3 is TGTGCCAGCAGCCAAGGACAGGGGCCGTATGGCTACACCTTC. The chain carries TRBV4-2 and TRBJ1-2; 8 nucleotides agree with TRBD1. CDR3 length: 14 residues. The ends lost 1 base at V and 5 bases at J; junction bases unmatched: 3. Per germline, CDR1 LGHNA and CDR2 YNFKEQ.

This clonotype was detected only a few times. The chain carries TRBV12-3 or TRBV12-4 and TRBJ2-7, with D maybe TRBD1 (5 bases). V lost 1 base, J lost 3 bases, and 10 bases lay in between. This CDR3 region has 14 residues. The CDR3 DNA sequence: TGTGCCAGCAGTTTAGAGCAGGACATCTACGAGCAGTACTTC. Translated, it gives CASSLEQDIYEQYF.

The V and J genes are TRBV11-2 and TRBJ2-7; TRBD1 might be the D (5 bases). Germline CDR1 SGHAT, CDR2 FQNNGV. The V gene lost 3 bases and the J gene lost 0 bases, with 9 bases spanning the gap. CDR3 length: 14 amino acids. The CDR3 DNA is TGTGCCAGCAGCTTTGGACACGTCTCCTACGAGCAGTACTTC. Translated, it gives CASSFGHVSYEQYF.

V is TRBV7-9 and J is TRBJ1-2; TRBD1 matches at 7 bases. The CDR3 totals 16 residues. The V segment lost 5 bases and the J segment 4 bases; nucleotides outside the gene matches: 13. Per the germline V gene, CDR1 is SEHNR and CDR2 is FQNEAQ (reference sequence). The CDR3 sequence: CASSPTRDRTPYGYTF. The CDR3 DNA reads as TGTGCCAGCAGCCCCACGAGGGACAGAACCCCCTATGGCTACACCTTC.

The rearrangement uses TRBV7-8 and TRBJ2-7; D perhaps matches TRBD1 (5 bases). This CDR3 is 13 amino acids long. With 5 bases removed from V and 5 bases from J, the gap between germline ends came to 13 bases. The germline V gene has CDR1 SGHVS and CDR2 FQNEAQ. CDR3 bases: TGTGCCAGCAGCCTAGTTCAACAGGACGAGCAGTACTTC. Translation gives CASSLVQQDEQYF.